The 21 T cell receptor beta chains below were found in one sample sequenced in a study of blood T cell repertoires in COVID-19. Assay: immunoSEQ multiplex PCR; the TCRdb copy retains only in-frame clones and omits some. Seen here are 150,000 to 200,000 clones, about 88% observed once, and the top ten hold more than 25%. Specimen: peripheral blood. All receptors derive from a man aged 55 to 70 with acute or convalescent COVID-19.

V and J are TRBV10-3 and TRBJ2-7; 8 nucleotides match TRBD2. The CDR3 sequence is 13 residues long. Trimming removed 10 bases from V and 7 bases from J; junction bases left unmatched: 12. Germline CDR1 and CDR2: ENHRY and SYGVKD. The CDR3 DNA sequence: TGTGCCACCGGGGGGGGAGGGCCTTGGGAGCAGTACTTC. Translation gives CATGGGGPWEQYF.

The CDR3 is CASSHMEAEAFF. CDR3 nucleotide sequence: TGTGCCAGCAGTCACATGGAGGCTGAAGCTTTCTTT. The J gene is TRBJ1-1, the V gene TRBV6-5; D uncertain. The length of the CDR3 is 12 residues. Germline V gene lookup returns CDR1 MNHEY and CDR2 SVGAGI. V was trimmed by 5 bases and J by 6 bases, leaving 10 bases between them.

This clone was detected many times. The chain joins TRBV4-1 to TRBJ2-7; D is unclear. Trimming left V 3 bases short and J 7 bases short, with 7 bases between. This CDR3 is 11 amino acids long. CDR1 is MGHRA and CDR2 is YSYEKL in the germline V gene. The CDR3 spells CASSQAVEQYF. CDR3 DNA sequence: TGCGCCAGCAGCCAGGCGGTGGAGCAGTACTTC.

V usage is TRBV19 and J usage is TRBJ1-1; no clear D. CDR3 length: 13 amino acids. Germline CDR1 reads LNHDA; CDR2 reads SQIVND (reference sequence). V shed 7 bases and J shed 4 bases, with 13 bases lying between them. This CDR3 reads CASKVAGVTEAFF. The CDR3 bases are TGTGCCAGTAAGGTGGCAGGCGTCACTGAAGCTTTCTTT.

This chain joins TRBV11-2 and TRBJ2-7; 9 bases agree with TRBD1. CDR3 length: 15 amino acids. The V segment lost 0 bases and the J segment 3 bases; nucleotides outside the gene matches: 3. CDR1 is SGHAT and CDR2 is FQNNGV in the germline V gene. The CDR3 nucleotides are TGTGCCAGCAGCTTAGATCTGGGACAGGGCTACGAGCAGTACTTC. Translation gives CASSLDLGQGYEQYF.

The chain has TRBV10-3 and TRBJ1-3; 8 bases line up with TRBD1. CDR1 is ENHRY and CDR2 is SYGVKD in the germline V gene. V lost 7 bases to trimming and J lost 1 base; unmatched junction nucleotides: 6. CDR3 size: 15 residues. CDR3 in DNA: TGTGCCATCAATCCGGGACAGGTTTCTGGAAACACCATATATTTT. Its translation: CAINPGQVSGNTIYF.

The rearrangement uses TRBV27 and TRBJ1-6; TRBD1 is a possible D gene (5 bases). The V gene lost 4 bases and the J gene lost 10 bases, with 14 bases spanning the gap. The CDR3 contains 14 residues. The germline CDR1 and CDR2 sequences are MNHEY and SMNVEV (reference sequence). DNA for the CDR3: TGTGCCAGCAGTTCCACAGGCCGACGCTCACCCCTCCACTTT. This codes for CASSSTGRRSPLHF.

This chain connects TRBV9 to TRBJ2-3; unclear D gene. Per the germline V gene, CDR1 is SGDLS and CDR2 is YYNGEE. Trimming took off 4 bases at V and 0 bases at J, with 12 bases between the two ends. The CDR3 loop spans 15 amino acids. CDR3 amino acids: CASSPLSYSTDTQYF. CDR3 nucleotides: TGTGCCAGCAGCCCACTATCCTACAGCACAGATACGCAGTATTTT.

This sequence joins TRBV27 and TRBJ2-1; a weak D match, TRBD2 (5 bases). Looked up from germline, CDR1 is MNHEY and CDR2 is SMNVEV (reference sequence). This CDR3 region has 16 residues. Deletions cut 4 bases from V and 0 bases from J, with 13 bases between. DNA of the CDR3: TGTGCCAGCAGTTCCCCCGGGGTTAGCTCCTACAATGAGCAGTTCTTC. Amino acids: CASSSPGVSSYNEQFF.

The V gene is TRBV11-2, the J gene TRBJ1-1; the D gene is possibly TRBD1 (6 bases). The V and J ends lost 5 bases and 5 bases respectively, with 21 bases between them. The germline gives CDR1 SGHAT, CDR2 FQNNGV. The length of the CDR3 is 16 residues. CDR3 nucleotides: TGTGCCAGCAGCCCCCGGGACACCTTAAAAGGGACTGAAGCTTTCTTT. Its translation: CASSPRDTLKGTEAFF.

The rearrangement joins TRBV2 to TRBJ2-5; 7 nucleotides agree with TRBD1. This CDR3 is 18 amino acids long. The V gene's germline CDR1 is SNHLY and CDR2 FYNNEI. J gave up 1 base and V 1 base, and 12 bases lay outside the gene matches. The CDR3 loop is CASSEEIPGTGVQETQYF. The CDR3 nucleotides read TGTGCCAGCAGTGAAGAGATACCTGGTACAGGGGTCCAAGAGACCCAGTACTTC.

The gene calls are TRBV5-1 and TRBJ2-2, with 9 bases matching TRBD1. The CDR3 has 17 residues. Germline loops: CDR1 SGHRS, CDR2 YFSETQ. V lost 4 bases to trimming and J lost 2 bases; unmatched junction nucleotides: 9. CDR3 in amino acids: CASSVMDRGFNTGELFF. In DNA form, the CDR3 reads TGCGCCAGCAGCGTTATGGACAGGGGATTTAACACCGGGGAGCTGTTTTTT.

A word on this clone: Within the sample, other DNA sequences also encode this same CDR3. The chain recombines TRBV5-5 with TRBJ2-5; TRBD1 agrees at 10 bases. CDR3 length: 14 amino acids. Germline CDR1 reads SGHKS; CDR2 reads YYEKEE (reference sequence). Trimming at V came to 3 bases and at J to 5 bases, leaving 4 bases not matched to a gene. As DNA, the CDR3 is TGTGCCAGCAGCTCGACAGGGGGCGGGGAGACCCAGTACTTC. Protein product: CASSSTGGGETQYF.

This chain connects TRBV12-3 or TRBV12-4 to TRBJ2-1; TRBD2 agrees at 13 bases. The CDR3 covers 13 residues. The trim removed 11 bases at V and 7 bases at J, leaving 5 bases unmatched. Here the CDR3 reads CAVRTSGRNEQFF. The CDR3 nucleotides are TGTGCCGTCCGGACTAGCGGGAGAAATGAGCAGTTCTTC.

This clone was detected only a few times. The rearrangement uses TRBV20-1 and TRBJ1-6, with TRBD1 matching 8 bases. Germline V gene sequence: CDR1 DFQATT, CDR2 SNEGSKA (reference sequence). Trimming took 3 bases from V and 4 from J; bases not matched to a gene: 8. CDR3 length: 16 amino acids. The CDR3 DNA sequence: TGCAGTGCTAGTCGGCAGGGGGCCATTTATAATTCACCCCTCCACTTT. As protein: CSASRQGAIYNSPLHF.

This clone was seen a single time. This chain connects TRBV11-2 to TRBJ1-3; D call uncertain. The CDR3 has 13 residues. Trimming removed 1 base at V and 3 bases at J, with 4 bases between. Germline values: CDR1 SGHAT, CDR2 FQNNGV. CDR3 region: CASSLGLGNTIYF. The CDR3 DNA follows: TGTGCCAGCAGCTTAGGTCTTGGAAACACCATATATTTT.

This chain links TRBV7-9 with TRBJ2-7; the match to TRBD1 covers 7 bases. Germline V gene sequence: CDR1 SEHNR, CDR2 FQNEAQ (reference sequence). This CDR3 is 14 amino acids long. V dropped 5 bases and J dropped 2; count of bases not matched to a gene: 6. As DNA, the CDR3 is TGTGCCAGCAGCGCTCGGACAGGACCCTACGAGCAGTACTTC. Its translation: CASSARTGPYEQYF.

This clone was observed a few times. The chain recombines TRBV5-1 with TRBJ1-1; D unclear. The CDR3 covers 12 residues. Per the germline V gene, CDR1 is SGHRS and CDR2 is YFSETQ. V lost 0 bases and J 7 bases, leaving 7 bases between the germline ends. CDR3 sequence: CASSLGGREAFF. CDR3 coding DNA: TGCGCCAGCAGCTTGGGAGGGCGTGAAGCTTTCTTT. Drawing the rest from reference TRBV5-1 and TRBJ1-1, the complete variable domain is KAGVTQTPRYLIKTRGQQVTLSCSPISGHRSVSWYQQTPGQGLQFLFEYFSETQRNKGNFPGRFSGRQFSNSRSEMNVSTLELGDSALYLCASSLGGREAFFGQGTRLTVV.

This chain joins TRBV6-1 and TRBJ1-1; 8 nucleotides agree with TRBD1. Germline assignment: CDR1 MNHNS and CDR2 SASEGT. V was clipped by 3 bases and J by 1 base; unmatched bases: 13. The CDR3 runs to 18 residues. The CDR3 spells CASSERRTGWPGNTEAFF. DNA of the CDR3: TGTGCCAGCAGTGAGCGTAGGACAGGGTGGCCTGGGAACACTGAAGCTTTCTTT.

The CDR3 spells CASSLGLRQEGNQPQHF. The CDR3 DNA reads TGTGCCAGCAGCTTAGGGCTTCGACAGGAAGGCAATCAGCCCCAGCATTTT. The chain links TRBV7-9 to TRBJ1-5, with a tentative D call TRBD1 (6 bases). The CDR3 loop spans 17 amino acids. Trimming removed 1 base at V and 2 bases at J, with 15 bases between. CDR1 is SEHNR, CDR2 FQNEAQ, per germline (reference sequence).

The V gene is TRBV20-1, the J gene TRBJ1-2; maybe TRBD1 (5 bases). With 3 bases removed from V and 3 bases from J, the gap between germline ends came to 14 bases. This CDR3 has 14 amino acids. Per the germline V gene, CDR1 is DFQATT and CDR2 is SNEGSKA (reference sequence). The CDR3 DNA reads as TGCAGTGCTAGTCCCCCCGGCAGGGACTATGGCTACACCTTC. Amino acid sequence: CSASPPGRDYGYTF.